This T cell receptor beta chain was identified during a study of glioma-infiltrating T cells after dendritic cell vaccination (TCRdb year 2016). The study in broad terms: Of the approximately 15 glioblastoma patients in the cohort, all drawn from Phase I and II dendritic cell vaccination trials, 9 were newly diagnosed and 6 had recurrent disease. Between the early 2000s and the early 2010s, the patients were given dendritic cell vaccination pulsed with autologous tumor lysate. The vaccine was prepared from monocyte-derived dendritic cells that were cultured for 6 to 7 days with IL-4 and GM-CSF and then pulsed overnight with autologous tumor lysate. Each patient got three intradermal injections of the dendritic cell vaccine, spaced at biweekly intervals, in the arm below the axilla. Tumor-infiltrating lymphocyte content was quantified and tumor and blood repertoires were compared in dendritic cell-vaccinated glioblastoma patients by deep sequencing of TCR beta CDR3 regions. TCR sequencing metrics, including TIL content and tumor-blood repertoire overlap, were correlated with survival after dendritic cell vaccination. The study at large found these results: The response model built on TCR overlap across three groups was characterized as speculative, with prospective validation still needed. TCR clonality showed no direct relationship with survival, which suggests that a diverse polyclonal response may matter. The cohort was small and heterogeneous, few patients had complete blood and tumor sets, and even fewer had initial-recurrent tumor pairs. Longer time to progression and overall survival after dendritic cell vaccination were predicted by higher estimated pretreatment TIL content.

Comment on this clone: The clone's antigen remains unknown. No quality values exist for individual bases; no much larger clone is one base distant.

The immunoSEQ assay amplified TCRB CDR3 regions from 1.5 to 2.5 micrograms of genomic DNA, or from all available DNA when less than that amount was available. The multiplex PCR relied on 60 forward primers for TCR V beta segments and 13 reverse primers for J beta segments. To estimate the number of reads per starting template, synthetic control templates were added to each sample at limiting dilution. Reads of 87 bp were generated by sequencing on the Illumina HiSeq System. On the study's bioinformatics: PCR and sequencing errors were removed by a nearest neighbor algorithm that merged closely related sequences. TCR overlap was measured as the percentage of unique tumor TCR beta sequences also present in the same patient's peripheral blood. TCRdb retrieved this table from immuneACCESS and kept in-frame rearrangements only. Not all clones are present; in checked studies, unresolved V genes account for under half, and no reason is known for the remainder. That table furnishes V, J and clone size, whereas the DNA furnished D and trimming. Present in this sample are almost 90,000 clones, roughly four fifths of which were seen just once. Approximately 6.6% of the sample lies in the top ten.

The time point label corresponds to: after dendritic cell vaccination, including at tumor progression/relapse. To be selected, patients needed enough residual fresh-frozen tumor tissue and more than two years of available survival data. Molecular status otherwise varied across the glioblastoma patients, but none of them carried an isocitrate dehydrogenase mutation. PBMC were collected before vaccination, two weeks after the third vaccination, and at tumor progression when it occurred. Genomic DNA was extracted with the Qiagen DNeasy Blood extraction Kit. CDR1 and CDR2 are read off the germline V gene (reference sequence) as LNHDA and SQIVND. The germline ends are 14 bases apart after V is trimmed by 3 bases and J by 8 bases. Measured from the cysteine to the phenylalanine, the CDR3 is 14 residues long. CDR3 DNA is the only sequence kept; it has 42 bases, read in frame from the first base.

The rearranged segments are TRBV19 and TRBJ1-5, with a weak D call of TRBD1 (6 bases match). This clonotype was sampled from a human donor with glioblastoma. The sample consisted of blood, taken after dendritic cell vaccination. The bases are TGTGCCAGTAGTATCTCCAGGGGTCTCGAGCCCCAGCATTTT. This encodes CASSISRGLEPQHF.